This TCR beta chain stems from a study of OX40 agonist ivuxolimab in advanced cancers. It was autoimmune disease history or systemic immunosuppression that excluded patients. Profiling relied on immunoSEQ multiplex PCR, and the TCRdb table lists in-frame clones only, not all of them. The sample records about 69,000 clones, 80% to 90% being singletons. Trimming left V 0 bases short and J 4 bases short, with 13 bases between. Germline CDR1 is SGDLS and CDR2 is YYNGEE. This CDR3 spans 16 amino acids. This clonotype originated in an adult with an advanced solid tumor such as melanoma, head and neck, liver or kidney cancer. The chain carries TRBV9 and TRBJ2-2; possible D gene TRBD1, 5 bases. The input for sequencing was CD4+ or CD8+ T cells sorted from blood, taken in a trial of the OX40 agonist ivuxolimab. CDR3 sequence reads: CASSVEGVVGTGELFF. For the CDR3, the DNA is TGTGCCAGCAGCGTAGAAGGGGTCGTAGGCACCGGGGAGCTGTTTTTT.